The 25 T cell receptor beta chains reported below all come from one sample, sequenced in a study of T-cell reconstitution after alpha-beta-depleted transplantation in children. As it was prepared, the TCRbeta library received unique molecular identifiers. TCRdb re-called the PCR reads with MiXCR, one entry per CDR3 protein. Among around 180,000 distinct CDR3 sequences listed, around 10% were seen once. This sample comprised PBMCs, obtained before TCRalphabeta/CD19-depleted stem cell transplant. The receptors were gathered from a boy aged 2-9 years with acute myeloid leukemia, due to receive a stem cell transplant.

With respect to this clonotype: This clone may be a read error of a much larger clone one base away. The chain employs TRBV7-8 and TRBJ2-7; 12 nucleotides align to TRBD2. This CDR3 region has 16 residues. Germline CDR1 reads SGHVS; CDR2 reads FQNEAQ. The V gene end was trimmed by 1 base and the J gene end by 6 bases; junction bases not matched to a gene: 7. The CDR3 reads CASSLVTSGSMCEQYF. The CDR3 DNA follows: TGTGCCAGCAGCTTAGTGACTAGCGGGAGTATGTGCGAGCAGTACTTC.

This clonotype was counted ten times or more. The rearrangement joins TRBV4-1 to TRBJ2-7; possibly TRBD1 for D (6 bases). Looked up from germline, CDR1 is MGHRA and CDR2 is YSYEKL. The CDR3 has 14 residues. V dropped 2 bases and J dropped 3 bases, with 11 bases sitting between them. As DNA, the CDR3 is TGCGCCAGCAGCCAAAGACAGGAGAACTACGAGCAGTACTTC. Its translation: CASSQRQENYEQYF.

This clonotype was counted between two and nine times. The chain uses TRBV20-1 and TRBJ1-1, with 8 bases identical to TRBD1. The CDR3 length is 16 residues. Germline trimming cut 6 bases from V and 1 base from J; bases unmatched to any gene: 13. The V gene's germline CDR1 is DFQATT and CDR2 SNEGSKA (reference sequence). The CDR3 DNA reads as TGCAGTGCCCTAGGGCCTACAGGGGGTCAGAACACTGAAGCTTTCTTT. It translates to CSALGPTGGQNTEAFF.

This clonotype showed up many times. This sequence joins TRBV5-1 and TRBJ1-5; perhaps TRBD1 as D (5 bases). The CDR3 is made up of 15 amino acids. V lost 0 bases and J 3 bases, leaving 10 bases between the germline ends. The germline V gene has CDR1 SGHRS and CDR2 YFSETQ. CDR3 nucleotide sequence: TGCGCCAGCAGCTTGGAAGGGGACTCCAATCAGCCCCAGCATTTT. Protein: CASSLEGDSNQPQHF.

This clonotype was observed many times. CDR3 residues: CASSYTGGAYGYTF. The DNA of the CDR3 is TGTGCCAGCAGTTACACCGGGGGCGCGTATGGCTACACCTTC. The V and J genes are TRBV6-5 and TRBJ1-2, with D possibly TRBD1 on 6 matching bases. Between the trimmed V and J ends, which lost 2 bases and 5 bases, there was a span of 12 bases. The V gene's germline CDR1 is MNHEY and CDR2 SVGAGI. CDR3 length: 14 amino acids.

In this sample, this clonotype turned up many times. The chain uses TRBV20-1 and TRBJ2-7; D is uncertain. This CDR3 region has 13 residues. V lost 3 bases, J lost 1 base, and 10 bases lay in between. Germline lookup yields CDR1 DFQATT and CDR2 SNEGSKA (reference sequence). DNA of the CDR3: TGCAGTGCTAGGAGTGGCCATTCCTACGAGCAGTACTTC. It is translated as CSARSGHSYEQYF.

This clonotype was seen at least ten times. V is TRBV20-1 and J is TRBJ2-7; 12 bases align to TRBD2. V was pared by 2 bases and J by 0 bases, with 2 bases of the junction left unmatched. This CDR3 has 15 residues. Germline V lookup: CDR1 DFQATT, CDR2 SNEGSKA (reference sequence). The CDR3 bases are TGCAGTGCTAGACGGACTAGCGGGGTCTCCTACGAGCAGTACTTC. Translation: CSARRTSGVSYEQYF.

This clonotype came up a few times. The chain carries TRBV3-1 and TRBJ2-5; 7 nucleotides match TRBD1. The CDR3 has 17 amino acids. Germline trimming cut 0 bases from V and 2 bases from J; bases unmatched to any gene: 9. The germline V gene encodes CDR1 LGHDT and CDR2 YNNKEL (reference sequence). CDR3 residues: CASSQEQGRVSQETQYF. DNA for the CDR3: TGTGCCAGCAGCCAAGAACAGGGGAGAGTGTCGCAAGAGACCCAGTACTTC.

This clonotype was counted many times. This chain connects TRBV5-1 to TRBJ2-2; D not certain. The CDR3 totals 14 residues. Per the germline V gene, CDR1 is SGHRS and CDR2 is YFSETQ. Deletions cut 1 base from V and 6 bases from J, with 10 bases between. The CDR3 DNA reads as TGCGCCAGCAGCTTGATGGGTTCTTCCGGGGAGCTGTTTTTT. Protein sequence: CASSLMGSSGELFF.

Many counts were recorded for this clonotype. The CDR3 protein is CASPAGVHEQYV. Written as DNA, the CDR3 is TGTGCCAGTCCGGCGGGGGTGCACGAGCAGTACGTC. The genes are TRBV2 and TRBJ2-7; 7 nucleotides line up with TRBD2. The CDR3 is 12 amino acids. The V segment lost 9 bases and the J segment 5 bases; nucleotides outside the gene matches: 7. Germline-derived CDR1 and CDR2 are SNHLY and FYNNEI.

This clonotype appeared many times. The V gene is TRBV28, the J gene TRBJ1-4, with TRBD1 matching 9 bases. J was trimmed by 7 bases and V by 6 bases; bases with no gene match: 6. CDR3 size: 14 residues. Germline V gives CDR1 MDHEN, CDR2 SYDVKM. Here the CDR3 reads CASSQQGASEKLFF. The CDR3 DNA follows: TGTGCCAGCAGCCAACAGGGGGCGTCTGAAAAACTGTTTTTT.

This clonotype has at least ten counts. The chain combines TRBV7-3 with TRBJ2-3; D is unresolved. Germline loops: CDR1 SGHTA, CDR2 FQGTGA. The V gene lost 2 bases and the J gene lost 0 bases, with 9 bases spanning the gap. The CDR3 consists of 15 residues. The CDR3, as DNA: TGTGCCAGCAGCTTATATTACAGCAGCACAGATACGCAGTATTTT. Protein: CASSLYYSSTDTQYF.

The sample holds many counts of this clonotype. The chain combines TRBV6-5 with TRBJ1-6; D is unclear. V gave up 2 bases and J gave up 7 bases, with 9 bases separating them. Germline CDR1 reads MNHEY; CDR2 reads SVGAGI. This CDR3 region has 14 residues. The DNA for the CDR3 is TGTGCCAGCAGTTACCGGGCTGAAAATTCACCCCTCCACTTT. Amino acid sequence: CASSYRAENSPLHF.

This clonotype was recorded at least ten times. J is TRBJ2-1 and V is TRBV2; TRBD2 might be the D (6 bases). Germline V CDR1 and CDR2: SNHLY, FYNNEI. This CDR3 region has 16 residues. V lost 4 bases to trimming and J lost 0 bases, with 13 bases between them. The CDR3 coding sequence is TGTGCCAGCAGTGGGCTCCCTAGCGACTCCTACAATGAGCAGTTCTTC. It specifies CASSGLPSDSYNEQFF. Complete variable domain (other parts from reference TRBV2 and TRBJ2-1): EPEVTQTPSHQVTQMGQEVILRCVPISNHLYFYWYRQILGQKVEFLVSFYNNEISEKSEIFDDQFSVERPDGSNFTLKIRSTKLEDSAMYFCASSGLPSDSYNEQFFGPGTRLTVL.

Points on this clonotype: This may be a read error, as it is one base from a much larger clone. CDR3 coding DNA: TGCGCCAGCAAACGCGGGAGGGGAACTGAAGCTTCCTTT. Its translation: CASKRGRGTEASF. This sequence joins TRBV10-2 and TRBJ1-1, with D possibly matching TRBD1 (5 bases). This CDR3 has 13 residues. Looked up from germline, CDR1 is WSHSY and CDR2 is SAAADI.

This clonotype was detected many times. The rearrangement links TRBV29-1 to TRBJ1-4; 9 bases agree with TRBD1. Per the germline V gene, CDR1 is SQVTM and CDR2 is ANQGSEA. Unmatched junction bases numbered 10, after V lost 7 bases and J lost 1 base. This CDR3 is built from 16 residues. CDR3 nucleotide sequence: TGCAGCGCCACGTCCCGGGACAGGGAAACTAATGAAAAACTGTTTTTT. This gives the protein CSATSRDRETNEKLFF.

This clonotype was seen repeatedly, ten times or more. The CDR3 loop is CASSDRGPNYGYTF. DNA for the CDR3: TGTGCCAGCAGCGACAGGGGCCCAAACTATGGCTACACCTTC. The gene calls are TRBV6-1 and TRBJ1-2; 8 bases are a match to TRBD1. Trimming removed 6 bases from V and 2 bases from J; junction bases left unmatched: 5. CDR1 MNHNS and CDR2 SASEGT come from the germline V gene. The CDR3 has 14 residues.

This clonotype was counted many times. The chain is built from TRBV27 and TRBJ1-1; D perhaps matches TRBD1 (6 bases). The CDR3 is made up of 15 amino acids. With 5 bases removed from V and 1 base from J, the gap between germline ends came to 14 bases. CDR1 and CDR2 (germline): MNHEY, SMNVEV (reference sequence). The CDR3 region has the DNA TGTGCCAGCAGTGTACAGGGATGGGGGAACACTGAAGCTTTCTTT. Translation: CASSVQGWGNTEAFF.

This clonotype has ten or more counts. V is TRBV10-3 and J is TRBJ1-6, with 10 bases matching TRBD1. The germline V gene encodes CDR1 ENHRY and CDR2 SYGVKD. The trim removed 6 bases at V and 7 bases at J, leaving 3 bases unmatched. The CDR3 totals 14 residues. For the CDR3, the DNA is TGTGCCATCAGAAAGGGACAGGGGAATTCACCCCTCCACTTT. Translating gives CAIRKGQGNSPLHF.

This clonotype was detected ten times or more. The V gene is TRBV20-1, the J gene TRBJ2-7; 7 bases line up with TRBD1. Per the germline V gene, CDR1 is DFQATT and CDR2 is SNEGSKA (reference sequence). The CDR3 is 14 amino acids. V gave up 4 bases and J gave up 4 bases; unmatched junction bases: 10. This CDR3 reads CSATPGQSRYEQYF. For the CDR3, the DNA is TGCAGTGCTACACCGGGACAGAGTCGGTACGAGCAGTACTTC.

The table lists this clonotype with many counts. The CDR3 sequence is CASSFPDNGYTF. As DNA, the CDR3 is TGTGCCAGCAGCTTTCCAGATAATGGCTACACCTTC. V is TRBV7-9 and J is TRBJ1-2; the D is unclear. The CDR3 contains 12 residues. The V gene lost 3 bases and the J gene lost 6 bases, with 8 bases spanning the gap. Germline V lookup: CDR1 SEHNR, CDR2 FQNEAQ (reference sequence).

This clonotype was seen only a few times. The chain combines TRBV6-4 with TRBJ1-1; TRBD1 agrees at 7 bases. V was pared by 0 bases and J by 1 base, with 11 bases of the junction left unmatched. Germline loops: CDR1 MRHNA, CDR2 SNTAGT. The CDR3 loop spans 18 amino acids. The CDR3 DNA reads TGTGCCAGCAGTGACTCGATACTACAGGGGTCCGGGAACACTGAAGCTTTCTTT. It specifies CASSDSILQGSGNTEAFF.

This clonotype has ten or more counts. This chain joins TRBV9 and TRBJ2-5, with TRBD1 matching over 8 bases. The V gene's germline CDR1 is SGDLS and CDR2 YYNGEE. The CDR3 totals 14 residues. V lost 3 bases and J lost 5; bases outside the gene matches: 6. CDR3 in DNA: TGTGCCAGCAGCGAGAGGACAGGGTTGGAGACCCAGTACTTC. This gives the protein CASSERTGLETQYF.

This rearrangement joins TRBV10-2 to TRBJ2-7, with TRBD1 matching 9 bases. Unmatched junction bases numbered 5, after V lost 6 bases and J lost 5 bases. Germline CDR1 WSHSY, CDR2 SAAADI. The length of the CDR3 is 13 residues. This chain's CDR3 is CASRPTGGDEQYV. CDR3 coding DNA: TGCGCCAGCAGACCGACAGGGGGGGACGAGCAGTACGTC.

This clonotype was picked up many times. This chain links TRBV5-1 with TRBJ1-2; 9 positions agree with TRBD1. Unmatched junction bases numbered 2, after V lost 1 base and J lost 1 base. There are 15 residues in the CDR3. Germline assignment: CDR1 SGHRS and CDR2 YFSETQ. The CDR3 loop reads CASSLNRGHNYGYTF. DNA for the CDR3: TGCGCCAGCAGCTTGAACAGGGGGCATAACTATGGCTACACCTTC.